This T cell receptor (beta chain) was captured in a study of blood T cell repertoires in COVID-19. Study-level background: Both acute and convalescent COVID-19 samples were obtained from the United States, Italy and Spain. From T cells, B-cell-depleted T cells, or PBMCs came the material, which was cDNA or gDNA.

In the original workflow: Counts of nucleated cells, estimated from reference gene primer amplification, were obtained. The table came from immunoSEQ multiplex PCR; TCRdb's copy has only in-frame clones and leaves some out. That table furnishes V, J and clone size, whereas the DNA furnished D and trimming. The sample consists of around 150,000 clones, around 85% of them appearing once. CDR3 length equals 14 residues. V was trimmed by 0 bases and J by 7 bases, leaving 10 bases between them. Germline lookup yields CDR1 PRHDT and CDR2 FYEKMQ (reference sequence). The V gene is TRBV13, the J gene TRBJ1-5; D might be TRBD1 (6 bases). The sequence came from a man in his sixties with acute or convalescent COVID-19. Source material: peripheral blood. CDR3 amino acids: CASSLGQGGQPQHF. The DNA for the CDR3 is TGTGCCAGCAGCTTAGGACAGGGCGGGCAGCCCCAGCATTTT.